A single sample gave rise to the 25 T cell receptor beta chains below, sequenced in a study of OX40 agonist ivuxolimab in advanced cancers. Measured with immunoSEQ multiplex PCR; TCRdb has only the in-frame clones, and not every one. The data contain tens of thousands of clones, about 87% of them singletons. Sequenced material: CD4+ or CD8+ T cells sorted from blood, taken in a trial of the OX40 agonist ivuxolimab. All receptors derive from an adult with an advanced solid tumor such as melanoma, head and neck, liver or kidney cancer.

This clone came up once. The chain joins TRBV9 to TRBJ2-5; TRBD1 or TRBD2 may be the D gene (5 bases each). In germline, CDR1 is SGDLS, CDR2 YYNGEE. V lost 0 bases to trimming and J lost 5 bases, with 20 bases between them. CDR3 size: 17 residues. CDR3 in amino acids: CASSVGDERGFGETQYF. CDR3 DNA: TGTGCCAGCAGCGTAGGGGACGAACGAGGGTTTGGGGAGACCCAGTACTTC.

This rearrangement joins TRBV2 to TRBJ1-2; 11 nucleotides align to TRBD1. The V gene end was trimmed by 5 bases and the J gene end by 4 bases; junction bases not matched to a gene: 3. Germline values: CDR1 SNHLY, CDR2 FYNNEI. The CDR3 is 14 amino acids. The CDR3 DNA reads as TGTGCCAGCAGTCCGGGACAGGGGGTCTATGGCTACACCTTC. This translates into CASSPGQGVYGYTF.

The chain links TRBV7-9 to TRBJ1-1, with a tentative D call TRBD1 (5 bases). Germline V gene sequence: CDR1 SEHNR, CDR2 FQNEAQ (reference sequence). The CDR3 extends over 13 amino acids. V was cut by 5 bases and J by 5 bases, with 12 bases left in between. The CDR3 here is CASSPPGGTEAFF. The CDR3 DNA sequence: TGTGCCAGCAGCCCCCCCGGGGGAACTGAAGCTTTCTTT. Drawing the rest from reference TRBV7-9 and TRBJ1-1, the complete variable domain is DTGVSQNPRHKITKRGQNVTFRCDPISEHNRLYWYRQTLGQGPEFLTYFQNEAQLEKSRLLSDRFSAERPKGSFSTLEIQRTEQGDSAMYLCASSPPGGTEAFFGQGTRLTVV.

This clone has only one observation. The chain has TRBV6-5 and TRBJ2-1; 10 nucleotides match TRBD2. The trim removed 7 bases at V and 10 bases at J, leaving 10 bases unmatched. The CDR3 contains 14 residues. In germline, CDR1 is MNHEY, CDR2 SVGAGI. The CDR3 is CASNQAGGPGEQFF. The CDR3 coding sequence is TGTGCCAGCAACCAAGCGGGAGGGCCTGGGGAGCAGTTCTTC.

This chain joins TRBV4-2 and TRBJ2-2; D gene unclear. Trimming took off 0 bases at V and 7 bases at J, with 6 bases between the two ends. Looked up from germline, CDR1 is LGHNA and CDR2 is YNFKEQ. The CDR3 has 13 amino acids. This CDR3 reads CASSQDVGGELFF. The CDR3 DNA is TGTGCCAGCAGCCAAGATGTAGGCGGGGAGCTGTTTTTT.

CDR3 nucleotide sequence: TGTGCCAGCAGTTACGGGGACAGCTTGAACACTGAAGCTTTCTTT. Translated, it gives CASSYGDSLNTEAFF. This chain connects TRBV6-6 to TRBJ1-1; 7 nucleotides align to TRBD1. This CDR3 spans 15 amino acids. The germline V gene has CDR1 MNHNY and CDR2 SVGAGI (reference sequence). Unmatched junction bases numbered 3, after V lost 2 bases and J lost 0 bases.

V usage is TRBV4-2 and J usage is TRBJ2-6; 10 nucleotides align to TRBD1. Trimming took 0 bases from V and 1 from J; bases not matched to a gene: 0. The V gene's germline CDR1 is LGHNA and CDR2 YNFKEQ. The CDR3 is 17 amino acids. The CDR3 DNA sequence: TGTGCCAGCAGCCAAGAGGACAGGGGGTCTGGGGCCAACGTCCTGACTTTC. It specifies CASSQEDRGSGANVLTF.

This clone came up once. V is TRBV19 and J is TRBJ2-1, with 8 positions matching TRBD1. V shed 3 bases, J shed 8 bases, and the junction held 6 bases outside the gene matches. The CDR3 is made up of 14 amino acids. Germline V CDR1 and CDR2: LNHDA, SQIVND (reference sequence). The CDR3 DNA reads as TGTGCCAGTAGTATTTTGACAGGGGTGGATGAGCAGTTCTTC. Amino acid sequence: CASSILTGVDEQFF.

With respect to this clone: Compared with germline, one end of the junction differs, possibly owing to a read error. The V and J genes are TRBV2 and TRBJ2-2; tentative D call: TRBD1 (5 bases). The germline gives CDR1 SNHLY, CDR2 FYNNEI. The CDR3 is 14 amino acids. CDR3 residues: CASIETGNTGELFF. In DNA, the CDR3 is TGTGCCAGCATTGAAACAGGGAACACCGGGGAGCTGTTTTTT.

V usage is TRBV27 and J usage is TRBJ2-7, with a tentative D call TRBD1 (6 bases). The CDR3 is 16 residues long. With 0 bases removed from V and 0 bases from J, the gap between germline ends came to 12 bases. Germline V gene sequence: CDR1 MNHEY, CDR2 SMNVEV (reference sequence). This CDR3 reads CASSLSARQASYEQYF. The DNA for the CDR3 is TGTGCCAGCAGTTTATCCGCCCGACAGGCCTCCTACGAGCAGTACTTC.

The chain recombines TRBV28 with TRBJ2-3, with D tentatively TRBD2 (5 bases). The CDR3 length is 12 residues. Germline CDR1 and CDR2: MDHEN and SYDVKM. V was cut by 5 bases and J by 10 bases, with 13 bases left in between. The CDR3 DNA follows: TGTGCCAGCAGTCCCCCGGGGAGCGCGCAGTATTTT. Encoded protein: CASSPPGSAQYF.

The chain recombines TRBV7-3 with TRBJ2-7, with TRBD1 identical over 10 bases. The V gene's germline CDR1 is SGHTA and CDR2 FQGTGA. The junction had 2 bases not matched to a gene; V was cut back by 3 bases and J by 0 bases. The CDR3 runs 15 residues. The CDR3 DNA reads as TGTGCCAGCAGCTTGGGACAGGGGTCCTCCTACGAGCAGTACTTC. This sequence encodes CASSLGQGSSYEQYF. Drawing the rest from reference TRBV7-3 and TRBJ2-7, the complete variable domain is GAGVSQTPSNKVTEKGKYVELRCDPISGHTALYWYRQSLGQGPEFLIYFQGTGAADDSGLPNDRFFAVRPEGSVSTLKIQRTERGDSAVYLCASSLGQGSSYEQYFGPGTRLTVT.

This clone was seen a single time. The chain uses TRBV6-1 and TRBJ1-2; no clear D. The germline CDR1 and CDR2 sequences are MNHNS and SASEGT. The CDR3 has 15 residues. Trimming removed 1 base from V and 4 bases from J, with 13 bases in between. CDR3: CASSEGSGSVYGYTF. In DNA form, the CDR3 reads TGTGCCAGCAGTGAAGGCTCGGGCTCGGTCTATGGCTACACCTTC.

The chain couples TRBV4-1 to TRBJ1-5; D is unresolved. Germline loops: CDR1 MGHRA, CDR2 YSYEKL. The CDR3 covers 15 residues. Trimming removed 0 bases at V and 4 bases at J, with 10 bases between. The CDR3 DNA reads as TGCGCCAGCAGCCAAGATCTTAGGGCGAATCAGCCCCAGCATTTT. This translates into CASSQDLRANQPQHF.

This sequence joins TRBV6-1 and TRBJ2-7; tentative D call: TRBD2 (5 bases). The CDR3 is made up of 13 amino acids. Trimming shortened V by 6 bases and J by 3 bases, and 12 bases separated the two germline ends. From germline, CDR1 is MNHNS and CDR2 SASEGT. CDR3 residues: CASRSLDYYEQYF. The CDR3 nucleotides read TGTGCCAGCAGATCACTAGATTACTACGAGCAGTACTTC.

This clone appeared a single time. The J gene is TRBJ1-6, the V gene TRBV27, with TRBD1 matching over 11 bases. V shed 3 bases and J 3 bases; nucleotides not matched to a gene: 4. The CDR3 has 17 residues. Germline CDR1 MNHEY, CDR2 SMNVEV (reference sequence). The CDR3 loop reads CASSFWGTGGYNSPLHF. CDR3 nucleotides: TGTGCCAGCAGTTTCTGGGGGACAGGGGGCTATAATTCACCCCTCCACTTT.

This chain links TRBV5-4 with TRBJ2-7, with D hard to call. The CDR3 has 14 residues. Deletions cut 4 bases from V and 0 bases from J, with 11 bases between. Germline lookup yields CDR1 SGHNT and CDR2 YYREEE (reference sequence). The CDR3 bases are TGTGCCAGCAGCCGATGGGATTACTCCTACGAGCAGTACTTC. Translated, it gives CASSRWDYSYEQYF.

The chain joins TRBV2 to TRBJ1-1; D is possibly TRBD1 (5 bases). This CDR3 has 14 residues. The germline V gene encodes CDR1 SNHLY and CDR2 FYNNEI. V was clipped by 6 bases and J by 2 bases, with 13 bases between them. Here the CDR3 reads CASSYDRPNTEAFF. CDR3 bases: TGTGCCAGCAGCTACGACAGACCCAACACTGAAGCTTTCTTT.

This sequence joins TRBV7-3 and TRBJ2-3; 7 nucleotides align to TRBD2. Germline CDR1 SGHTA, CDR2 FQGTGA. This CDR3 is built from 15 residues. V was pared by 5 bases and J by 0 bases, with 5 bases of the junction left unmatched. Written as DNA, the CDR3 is TGTGCCAGCAGCGACCCGGGAGGTAGCACAGATACGCAGTATTTT. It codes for CASSDPGGSTDTQYF.

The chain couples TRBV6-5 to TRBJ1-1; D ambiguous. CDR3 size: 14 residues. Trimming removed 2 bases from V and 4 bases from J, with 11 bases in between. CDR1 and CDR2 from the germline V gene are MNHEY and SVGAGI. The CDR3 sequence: CASSYAPGSTEAFF. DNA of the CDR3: TGTGCCAGCAGTTACGCCCCCGGGTCCACTGAAGCTTTCTTT.

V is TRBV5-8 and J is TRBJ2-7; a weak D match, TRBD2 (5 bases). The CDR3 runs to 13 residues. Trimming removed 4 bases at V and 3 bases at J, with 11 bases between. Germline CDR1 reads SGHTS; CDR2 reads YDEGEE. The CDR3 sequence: CASSQDSDYEQYF. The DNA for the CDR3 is TGTGCCAGCAGCCAGGACTCGGACTACGAGCAGTACTTC.

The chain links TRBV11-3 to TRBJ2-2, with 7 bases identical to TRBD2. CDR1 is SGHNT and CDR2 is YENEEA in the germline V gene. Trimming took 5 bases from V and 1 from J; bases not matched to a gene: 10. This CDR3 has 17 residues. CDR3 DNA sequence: TGTGCCAGCAGCCCCACTTTGCAGCGGGGGAACACCGGGGAGCTGTTTTTT. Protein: CASSPTLQRGNTGELFF.

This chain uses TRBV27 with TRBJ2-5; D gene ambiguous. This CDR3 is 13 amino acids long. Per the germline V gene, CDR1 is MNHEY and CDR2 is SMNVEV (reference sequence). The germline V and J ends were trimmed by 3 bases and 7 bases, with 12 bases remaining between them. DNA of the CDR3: TGTGCCAGCAGTTTTTCCGGGTCGGGGACCCAGTACTTC. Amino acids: CASSFSGSGTQYF.

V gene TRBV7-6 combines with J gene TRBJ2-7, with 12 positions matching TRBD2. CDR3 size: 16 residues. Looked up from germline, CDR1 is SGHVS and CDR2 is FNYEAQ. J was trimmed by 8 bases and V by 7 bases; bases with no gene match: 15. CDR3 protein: CASTPGTSGPLGKQYF. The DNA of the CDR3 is TGTGCCAGCACGCCGGGGACTAGCGGGCCCCTAGGGAAGCAGTACTTC.

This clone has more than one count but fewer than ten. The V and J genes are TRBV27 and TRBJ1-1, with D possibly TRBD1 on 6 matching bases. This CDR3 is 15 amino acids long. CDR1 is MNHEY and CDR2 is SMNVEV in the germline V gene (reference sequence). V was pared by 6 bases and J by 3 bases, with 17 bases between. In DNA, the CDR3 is TGTGCCAGCAGCTCAGGACAGCTGGGGGACACTGAAGCTTTCTTT. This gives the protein CASSSGQLGDTEAFF.